This T cell receptor (beta chain) was captured in a study of T cells in narcolepsy. The overall study: Donors had narcolepsy type 1 or type 2, or were healthy controls.

Generated by immunoSEQ multiplex PCR, the TCRdb table keeps only in-frame clones and is missing some. The table includes fewer than 35,000 clones, about three quarters detected once. Of note for this clone: Its cognate antigen is unknown.

General observations from the study: Autoreactive HCRT-specific and TRIB2-specific clonotypes were marked in same-patient CSF-versus-blood CD4+ comparisons. Blood of same and different patients, but not healthy controls, reportedly held recurring autoreactive clonotypes.

The clonotype originates from a human donor with narcolepsy. The material sequenced was CD45RA- memory CD4+ T cells from PBMCs.

CDR3 in amino acids: CASSLALRAGGREQFF. The DNA of the CDR3 is TGTGCCAGCAGCTTGGCCCTTCGAGCGGGAGGGCGTGAGCAGTTCTTC. The chain combines TRBV11-2 with TRBJ2-1; 10 bases map to TRBD2. The CDR3 contains 16 residues. Germline values: CDR1 SGHAT, CDR2 FQNNGV. V shed 3 bases and J 9 bases; nucleotides not matched to a gene: 11.